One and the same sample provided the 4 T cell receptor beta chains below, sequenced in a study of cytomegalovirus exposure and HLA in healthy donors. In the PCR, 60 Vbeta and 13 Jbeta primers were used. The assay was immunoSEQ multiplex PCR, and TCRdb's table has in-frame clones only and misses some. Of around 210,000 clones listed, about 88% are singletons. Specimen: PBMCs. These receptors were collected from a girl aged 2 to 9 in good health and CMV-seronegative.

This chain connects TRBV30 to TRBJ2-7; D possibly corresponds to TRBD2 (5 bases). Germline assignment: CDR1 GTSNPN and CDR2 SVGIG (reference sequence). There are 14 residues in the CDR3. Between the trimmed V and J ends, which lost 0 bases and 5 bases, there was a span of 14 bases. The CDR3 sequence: CAWSVGSGSNEQYF. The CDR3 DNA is TGTGCCTGGAGTGTGGGGAGCGGCTCTAACGAGCAGTACTTC.

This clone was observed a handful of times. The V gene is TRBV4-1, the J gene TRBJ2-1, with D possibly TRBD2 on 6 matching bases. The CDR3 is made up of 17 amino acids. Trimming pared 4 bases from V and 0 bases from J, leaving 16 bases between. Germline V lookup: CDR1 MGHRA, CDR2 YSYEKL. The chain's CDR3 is CASSPGRLADSYNEQFF. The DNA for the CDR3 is TGCGCCAGCAGCCCAGGGAGGTTGGCGGACTCCTACAATGAGCAGTTCTTC.

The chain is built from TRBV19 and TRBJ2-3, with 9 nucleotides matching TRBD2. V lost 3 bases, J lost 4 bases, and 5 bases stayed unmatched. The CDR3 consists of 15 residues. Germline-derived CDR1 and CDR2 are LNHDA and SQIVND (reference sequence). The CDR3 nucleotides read TGTGCCAGTAGTATTGCCGGACTAGCGTCAGATACGCAGTATTTT. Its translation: CASSIAGLASDTQYF.

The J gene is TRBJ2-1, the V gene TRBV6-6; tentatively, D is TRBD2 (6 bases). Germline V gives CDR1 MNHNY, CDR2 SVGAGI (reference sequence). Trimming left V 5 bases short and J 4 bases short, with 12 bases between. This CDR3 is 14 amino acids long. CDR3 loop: CASSPSTRYNEQFF. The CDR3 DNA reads TGTGCCAGCAGTCCCTCGACTAGGTACAATGAGCAGTTCTTC.